The 31 T cell receptor beta chains listed next were all sequenced from one sample in a study of shared clonotypes between healthy human individuals. Using immunoSEQ multiplex PCR, the repertoire was profiled, and TCRdb retains in-frame clones only, with some absent. The sample yields 180,000 or so clones, over 85% seen once. The sequencing sample was made of naive CD4+ T cells sorted from blood. Subset specified: CD45RA+ positively selected. These receptors all come from a woman in her thirties in good health.

The chain uses TRBV28 and TRBJ1-5; 8 nucleotides line up with TRBD1. CDR1 is MDHEN, CDR2 SYDVKM, per germline. Losses at the gene ends were 3 bases for V and 7 bases for J; bases not matched to a gene: 14. The CDR3 extends over 17 amino acids. The CDR3 sequence is CASSLRQGAAIRQPQHF. The CDR3 DNA follows: TGTGCCAGCAGTTTGAGGCAGGGGGCAGCAATTCGACAGCCCCAGCATTTT. Complete variable domain (other parts from reference TRBV28 and TRBJ1-5): DVKVTQSSRYLVKRTGEKVFLECVQDMDHENMFWYRQDPGLGLRLIYFSYDVKMKEKGDIPEGYSVSREKKERFSLILESASTNQTSMYLCASSLRQGAAIRQPQHFGDGTRLSIL.

The chain is built from TRBV2 and TRBJ2-3; TRBD2 might be the D (6 bases). The CDR3 loop spans 15 amino acids. Per the germline V gene, CDR1 is SNHLY and CDR2 is FYNNEI. Trimming shortened V by 4 bases and J by 1 base, and 12 bases separated the two germline ends. The CDR3 region has the DNA TGTGCCAGCAGTGGGGGGGTGCAGGGCACAGATACGCAGTATTTT. Its translation: CASSGGVQGTDTQYF.

This clone was recorded only once. CDR3 sequence: CASSPGTSGSLYEQFF. The CDR3 bases are TGCGCCAGCAGCCCTGGGACTAGCGGGAGCCTATATGAGCAGTTCTTC. This sequence joins TRBV5-1 and TRBJ2-1; the match to TRBD2 covers 14 bases. Trimming at V came to 4 bases and at J to 8 bases, leaving 8 bases not matched to a gene. The CDR3 has 16 residues. CDR1 is SGHRS, CDR2 YFSETQ, per germline.

V usage is TRBV19 and J usage is TRBJ1-4, with 7 bases identical to TRBD1. From germline, CDR1 is LNHDA and CDR2 SQIVND (reference sequence). J was trimmed by 8 bases and V by 5 bases; bases with no gene match: 11. The CDR3 has 15 amino acids. The CDR3 nucleotides read TGTGCCAGTAGTTTTATCTCCCCGGGACAGGAAAAACTGTTTTTT. Its translation is CASSFISPGQEKLFF.

CDR3 protein: CASSRNSGGDTDTQYF. In DNA form, the CDR3 reads TGTGCCAGTAGCAGGAATAGCGGAGGGGACACAGATACGCAGTATTTT. The chain recombines TRBV19 with TRBJ2-3, with a weak D call TRBD2 (6 bases). Germline lookup yields CDR1 LNHDA and CDR2 SQIVND (reference sequence). V gave up 6 bases and J gave up 2 bases, with 18 bases separating them. The CDR3 loop spans 16 amino acids.

V is TRBV4-1 and J is TRBJ2-1, with 12 positions matching TRBD1. The V gene end was trimmed by 5 bases and the J gene end by 10 bases; junction bases not matched to a gene: 9. This CDR3 contains 15 residues. The germline CDR1 and CDR2 sequences are MGHRA and YSYEKL. The CDR3 loop reads CASSSGQGARVEQFF. The CDR3, as DNA: TGCGCCAGCAGCTCGGGACAGGGGGCACGCGTGGAGCAGTTCTTC.

The chain couples TRBV18 to TRBJ1-1; D uncertain. The CDR3 runs to 15 residues. From germline, CDR1 is KGHSH and CDR2 LQKENI. V dropped 3 bases and J dropped 0 bases, with 11 bases sitting between them. The CDR3 protein is CASSPPSPMNTEAFF. DNA for the CDR3: TGTGCCAGCTCACCGCCCAGCCCCATGAACACTGAAGCTTTCTTT. Full variable domain (rest looked up from reference TRBV18 and TRBJ1-1): NAGVMQNPRHLVRRRGQEARLRCSPMKGHSHVYWYRQLPEEGLKFMVYLQKENIIDESGMPKERFSAEFPKEGPSILRIQQVVRGDSAAYFCASSPPSPMNTEAFFGQGTRLTVV.

The CDR3 sequence is CASRGSSNNYEQYF. CDR3 in DNA: TGTGCCAGCAGAGGGTCTAGCAATAACTACGAGCAGTACTTC. The genes are TRBV7-8 and TRBJ2-5; D is possibly TRBD2 (5 bases). The end of the DNA is better explained by TRBJ2-7, so the J call may be wrong. Germline values: CDR1 SGHVS, CDR2 FQNEAQ. The CDR3 loop spans 14 amino acids.

The chain joins TRBV20-1 to TRBJ1-2; the match to TRBD1 covers 8 bases. The germline V gene encodes CDR1 DFQATT and CDR2 SNEGSKA (reference sequence). V shed 6 bases and J 7 bases; nucleotides not matched to a gene: 4. The CDR3 totals 11 residues. The CDR3 nucleotides read TGCAGTGCGATGGACAGGGCTGGCTACACCTTC. Translating it yields CSAMDRAGYTF.

The chain's CDR3 is CASSFPQGATYGYTF. The CDR3 DNA follows: TGTGCCAGCAGTTTCCCGCAGGGGGCTACCTATGGCTACACCTTC. The chain links TRBV28 to TRBJ1-2, with 8 bases that match TRBD1. J lost 4 bases, V lost 3 bases, and 7 bases had no gene match. The CDR3 spans 15 residues. In germline, CDR1 is MDHEN, CDR2 SYDVKM.

This clone appeared once. The chain links TRBV18 to TRBJ2-5; tentative D call: TRBD2 (6 bases). The CDR3 consists of 15 residues. The germline gives CDR1 KGHSH, CDR2 LQKENI. V lost 1 base to trimming and J lost 1 base, with 10 bases between them. The CDR3 is CASSPLEGPQETQYF. The CDR3 DNA reads as TGTGCCAGCTCACCACTGGAGGGACCCCAAGAGACCCAGTACTTC.

Regarding this clone: Other nucleotide sequences from this sample produce the same CDR3. The V gene is TRBV18, the J gene TRBJ2-7; 9 nucleotides align to TRBD1. Looked up from germline, CDR1 is KGHSH and CDR2 is LQKENI. The CDR3 has 14 amino acids. The V gene end was trimmed by 2 bases and the J gene end by 1 base; junction bases not matched to a gene: 0. The CDR3 DNA follows: TGTGCCAGCTCACCAGGGACAGGGTCCTACGAGCAGTACTTC. Encoded protein: CASSPGTGSYEQYF.

This clone was observed a single time. The rearrangement joins TRBV7-9 to TRBJ2-7; 12 positions match TRBD2. CDR3 length equals 16 residues. Germline V gene sequence: CDR1 SEHNR, CDR2 FQNEAQ (reference sequence). With V trimmed by 4 bases and J by 6 bases, 10 bases remained unmatched. CDR3: CASSSSGLAGGGEQYF. In nucleotides, the CDR3 is TGTGCCAGCAGCTCCTCCGGGCTAGCGGGAGGGGGCGAGCAGTACTTC.

The table lists this clone with a count of one. The chain has TRBV2 and TRBJ2-7; D not resolved. With 3 bases removed from V and 1 base from J, the gap between germline ends came to 13 bases. CDR3 length: 15 residues. Germline loops: CDR1 SNHLY, CDR2 FYNNEI. The CDR3 nucleotides read TGTGCCAGCAGTGAGGACCTCCAGGTTTCCTACGAGCAGTACTTC. Its translation: CASSEDLQVSYEQYF.

V gene TRBV7-9 combines with J gene TRBJ2-1, with TRBD2 matching over 14 bases. CDR3 size: 15 residues. V lost 4 bases to trimming and J lost 9 bases; unmatched junction nucleotides: 5. Germline V gives CDR1 SEHNR, CDR2 FQNEAQ (reference sequence). CDR3 sequence reads: CASSWGLAGEGEQFF. The CDR3 coding sequence is TGTGCCAGCAGCTGGGGACTAGCGGGAGAGGGTGAGCAGTTCTTC. Full variable domain (remainder filled in from reference TRBV7-9 and TRBJ2-1): DTGVSQNPRHKITKRGQNVTFRCDPISEHNRLYWYRQTLGQGPEFLTYFQNEAQLEKSRLLSDRFSAERPKGSFSTLEIQRTEQGDSAMYLCASSWGLAGEGEQFFGPGTRLTVL.

A note on this clone: In the same sample, other DNA sequences code for this CDR3. The chain joins TRBV18 to TRBJ2-5; D ambiguous. This CDR3 contains 11 residues. CDR1 is KGHSH and CDR2 is LQKENI in the germline V gene. The V end lost 3 bases, the J end lost 1 base, and 0 bases lay between the germline ends. The CDR3 loop reads CASSPQETQYF. CDR3 coding DNA: TGTGCCAGCTCACCCCAAGAGACCCAGTACTTC.

V and J are TRBV7-2 and TRBJ2-7, with D possibly TRBD2 on 6 matching bases. Trimming pared 5 bases from V and 3 bases from J, leaving 17 bases between. This CDR3 is built from 15 residues. Looked up from germline, CDR1 is SGHTA and CDR2 is FQGNSA. The CDR3 nucleotides read TGTGCCAGCAGCGCCCGGGGTAGGGGAGGCTACGAGCAGTACTTC. Translation: CASSARGRGGYEQYF.

CDR3 protein: CASSGTREAFF. The DNA of the CDR3 is TGTGCCAGCAGTGGGACTAGAGAAGCTTTCTTT. The chain uses TRBV25-1 and TRBJ1-1; D is unclear. From germline, CDR1 is MGHDK and CDR2 SYGVNS. There are 11 residues in the CDR3. V dropped 4 bases and J dropped 8 bases, with 8 bases sitting between them.

The chain links TRBV15 to TRBJ2-3, with D possibly matching TRBD2 (6 bases). V was cut by 1 base and J by 0 bases, with 17 bases left in between. Germline CDR1 reads LNHNV; CDR2 reads YYDKDF (reference sequence). The CDR3 loop spans 18 amino acids. The CDR3 DNA reads as TGTGCCACCAGCAGAGGGGAAGGGAGGACCCCTAGCACAGATACGCAGTATTTT. It yields the protein CATSRGEGRTPSTDTQYF.

The V gene is TRBV5-1, the J gene TRBJ2-7; D perhaps matches TRBD2 (5 bases). The CDR3 runs to 12 residues. The V end was cut by 4 bases, the J end by 4 bases, with 9 bases between. The V gene's germline CDR1 is SGHRS and CDR2 YFSETQ. This CDR3 is CASSTTSYEQYF. In nucleotides, the CDR3 is TGCGCCAGCAGCACAACTAGTTACGAGCAGTACTTC.

The chain joins TRBV30 to TRBJ1-5; tentatively, D is TRBD1 (5 bases). Deletions cut 2 bases from V and 6 bases from J, with 17 bases between. The CDR3 length is 15 residues. CDR1 is GTSNPN, CDR2 SVGIG, per germline (reference sequence). The CDR3 DNA reads TGTGCCTGGAGTACCGGTCATATCAGGGCTCAGCCCCAGCATTTT. Protein sequence: CAWSTGHIRAQPQHF.

V and J are TRBV29-1 and TRBJ2-7; unclear D gene. V shed 3 bases and J shed 0 bases, with 9 bases lying between them. The germline CDR1 and CDR2 sequences are SQVTM and ANQGSEA. This CDR3 contains 13 residues. CDR3 nucleotide sequence: TGCAGCGTTGATGCTCCCCCCTCCTACGAGCAGTACTTC. Translated, it gives CSVDAPPSYEQYF.

The chain combines TRBV27 with TRBJ2-7, with 9 bases aligning to TRBD2. Germline values: CDR1 MNHEY, CDR2 SMNVEV (reference sequence). The CDR3 covers 17 residues. The V segment lost 0 bases and the J segment 3 bases; nucleotides outside the gene matches: 9. The CDR3, as DNA: TGTGCCAGCAGTTTATCGTATCTGGCTAGCGGGAACTACGAGCAGTACTTC. Its protein is CASSLSYLASGNYEQYF.

The chain couples TRBV5-3 to TRBJ2-3; D is ambiguous. TRBV5-3 is classed as an ORF, of uncertain function. The CDR3 is 17 amino acids. Between the trimmed V and J ends, which lost 6 bases and 0 bases, there was a span of 20 bases. The CDR3 sequence is CARTQQERKPSTDTQYF. The CDR3, as DNA: TGTGCCAGAACCCAACAAGAGCGAAAACCAAGCACAGATACGCAGTATTTT.

The V call is TRBV28, the J call TRBJ1-1; no clear D. This CDR3 is 14 amino acids long. Germline-derived CDR1 and CDR2 are MDHEN and SYDVKM. V dropped 4 bases and J dropped 2 bases, with 11 bases sitting between them. CDR3 sequence: CASSYPGFNTEAFF. Written as DNA, the CDR3 is TGTGCCAGCAGTTATCCGGGTTTCAACACTGAAGCTTTCTTT.

V and J are TRBV11-2 and TRBJ2-7, with D perhaps matching TRBD2 (5 bases). The CDR3 has 14 amino acids. V was shortened by 5 bases and J by 3 bases, with 14 bases between the two germline ends. Germline lookup yields CDR1 SGHAT and CDR2 FQNNGV. In DNA form, the CDR3 reads TGTGCCAGCAGCGCTACTAGAACCAACTACGAGCAGTACTTC. This codes for CASSATRTNYEQYF.

The V and J genes are TRBV27 and TRBJ2-3; the match to TRBD1 covers 7 bases. Germline V CDR1 and CDR2: MNHEY, SMNVEV (reference sequence). The ends lost 4 bases at V and 3 bases at J; junction bases unmatched: 13. The CDR3 runs 17 residues. The chain's CDR3 is CASSYDRDPTSTDTQYF. The DNA of the CDR3 is TGTGCCAGCAGTTATGACAGGGACCCAACCTCAACAGATACGCAGTATTTT.

The rearrangement joins TRBV19 to TRBJ2-6; D call uncertain. V lost 5 bases to trimming and J lost 4 bases, with 9 bases between them. The CDR3 runs 14 residues. Germline CDR1 and CDR2: LNHDA and SQIVND (reference sequence). The CDR3 loop reads CASSVVPGANVLTF. DNA for the CDR3: TGTGCCAGTAGTGTGGTTCCCGGGGCCAACGTCCTGACTTTC.

The CDR3: CASSDTGAYQPQHF. The CDR3, as DNA: TGTGCCAGCAGTGATACAGGGGCCTATCAGCCCCAGCATTTT. The J gene is TRBJ1-5, the V gene TRBV2, with 7 bases fitting TRBD1. The length of the CDR3 is 14 residues. Germline assignment: CDR1 SNHLY and CDR2 FYNNEI. Trimming took 3 bases from V and 5 from J; bases not matched to a gene: 4. The complete variable domain, with remaining parts taken from reference TRBV2 and TRBJ1-5, reads EPEVTQTPSHQVTQMGQEVILRCVPISNHLYFYWYRQILGQKVEFLVSFYNNEISEKSEIFDDQFSVERPDGSNFTLKIRSTKLEDSAMYFCASSDTGAYQPQHFGDGTRLSIL.

The V gene is TRBV30, the J gene TRBJ2-7; 10 bases map to TRBD2. The germline CDR1 and CDR2 sequences are GTSNPN and SVGIG (reference sequence). V lost 1 base to trimming and J lost 6 bases; unmatched junction nucleotides: 3. This CDR3 is built from 13 residues. The CDR3 spells CAWSGLAGAEQYF. The CDR3, as DNA: TGTGCCTGGAGTGGGCTAGCGGGAGCCGAGCAGTACTTC.

The chain employs TRBV27 and TRBJ2-6; 7 bases align to TRBD1. Germline CDR1 is MNHEY and CDR2 is SMNVEV (reference sequence). There are 16 residues in the CDR3. V gave up 4 bases and J gave up 1 base; unmatched junction bases: 4. The CDR3 protein is CASSYQQGSGANVLTF. CDR3 bases: TGTGCCAGCAGTTACCAACAGGGGTCTGGGGCCAACGTCCTGACTTTC.